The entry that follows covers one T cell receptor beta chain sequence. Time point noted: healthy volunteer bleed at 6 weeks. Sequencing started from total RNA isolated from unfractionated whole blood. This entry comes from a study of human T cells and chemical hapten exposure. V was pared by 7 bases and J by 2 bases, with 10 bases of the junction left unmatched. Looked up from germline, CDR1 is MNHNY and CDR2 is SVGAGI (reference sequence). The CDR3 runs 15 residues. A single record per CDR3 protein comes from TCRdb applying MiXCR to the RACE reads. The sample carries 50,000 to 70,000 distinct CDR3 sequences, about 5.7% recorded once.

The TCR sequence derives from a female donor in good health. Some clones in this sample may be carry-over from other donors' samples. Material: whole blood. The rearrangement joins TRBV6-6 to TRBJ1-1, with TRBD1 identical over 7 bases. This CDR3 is CASTPTGGGNTEAFF. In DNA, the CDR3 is TGTGCCAGCACACCCACCGGAGGGGGCAACACTGAAGCTTTCTTT.